The T cell receptor (beta chain) described here comes from a study of T cells in Graves' hyperthyroidism and ophthalmopathy. Across the study: Initial diagnosis, before any treatment, was when peripheral blood was collected. Study results and limitations: From stable hyperthyroidism, ophthalmopathy was separated by a 13 V-J model.

The CDR3 length is 12 residues. The germline CDR1 and CDR2 sequences are MNHNS and SASEGT. Trimming removed 7 bases at V and 0 bases at J, with 7 bases between. About this clonotype itself: Its antigen is currently unknown.

For the diagnoses, clinical symptoms, serum thyroxine and TRAb, thyroid ultrasound and orbital computed tomography were used. TCR beta CDR3 regions were amplified from RNA transcripts. HTBI primers drove first-round RT-PCR of the TCR CDR3. TCRdb reanalysed the multiplex PCR reads using MiXCR and keeps one entry per CDR3 protein. The sample lists 450,000 to 550,000 distinct CDR3 sequences; around a quarter were seen once. This clonotype originated in a woman between 25 and 40 years old with Graves' ophthalmopathy. This rearrangement joins TRBV6-1 to TRBJ2-7; possibly TRBD1 for D (5 bases). Sequenced material: blood. Here the CDR3 reads CASKGYSYEQYF. The CDR3 DNA reads as TGTGCCAGCAAGGGGTACTCCTACGAGCAGTACTTC.